The present TCR beta chain was sequenced within a study of blood T cell repertoires in COVID-19. Study-level information: In each case, the material was cDNA or gDNA derived from T cells, B-cell-depleted T cells, or PBMCs.

V was pared by 7 bases and J by 8 bases, with 9 bases of the junction left unmatched. The CDR3 loop spans 12 amino acids. Germline V CDR1 and CDR2: GTSNPN, SVGIG (reference sequence). As handled by the study authors: Reference gene primers were amplified, and this amplification served to estimate nucleated cell counts. Some clones are missing from TCRdb's copy, which holds only in-frame ones; the method was immunoSEQ multiplex PCR. The D gene and trimming were derived from the DNA, and the V and J assignments and clone size from that table. The profile shows 210,000 or so clones, 70% to 90% of them singletons.

This chain joins TRBV30 and TRBJ1-2, with 8 nucleotides matching TRBD1. This clonotype originated in a man between 18 and 29 years old with active or convalescent COVID-19. Specimen: peripheral blood. The chain's CDR3 is CASWTGSGGYTF. CDR3 DNA: TGTGCCTCCTGGACAGGGTCCGGGGGCTACACCTTC.